One T cell receptor (beta chain) is described in this entry. Its specificity is unknown. The data were taken from a study of T cell responses to AZD1222 COVID-19 vaccine. Repertoires were generated with immunoSEQ multiplex PCR, while TCRdb's copy carries only in-frame clones and drops some. The data show about 130,000 clones, with about 92% seen just once and 4.4% held by the top ten. Study-wide points: Rises in breadth and depth of Spike-specific TCRs came after two AZD1222 doses.

Material: peripheral blood, obtained on day 0 of MenACWY control vaccination. This receptor was obtained from an adult in good health.

CDR3 coding DNA: TGTGCCAGCAGCCCCAGACGGTGGGGCTACAATGAGCAGTTCTTC. Encoded protein: CASSPRRWGYNEQFF. This chain connects TRBV11-2 to TRBJ2-1; D ambiguous. Germline CDR1 is SGHAT and CDR2 is FQNNGV. V shed 5 bases and J shed 3 bases, with 14 bases lying between them. CDR3 size: 15 residues.